The present TCR beta chain was sequenced within a study of T-cell memory formation after mild COVID-19. Study results and limitations: Day 15 to 85 contracting clones showed balanced CD4/CD8; day 15 to 37 expanders favored CD4+.

V gave up 3 bases and J gave up 2 bases, with 11 bases separating them. The CDR3 length is 14 residues. CDR1 SGHDN and CDR2 FVKESK come from the germline V gene. TCRdb redid the calling of the 5' RACE reads with MiXCR, one entry per CDR3 protein. The sample holds a few hundred thousand distinct CDR3 sequences, around 27% seen once. Comment on this clonotype: The antigen is undetermined.

The origin of this receptor is an adult woman who had mild COVID-19 (a few samples of this study predate the infection). Cell type and time point are not known. The V call is TRBV14, the J call TRBJ2-7; D might be TRBD2 (5 bases). Sequencing was carried out using PBMCs or a T cell subset sorted from them (not recorded which). The CDR3 protein is CASSHRTFAYEQYF. For the CDR3, the DNA is TGTGCCAGCAGCCATAGGACTTTCGCCTACGAGCAGTACTTC.